The rows below give T cell receptor beta chains drawn from one sample of a study of blood T cell repertoires in COVID-19. Assay: immunoSEQ multiplex PCR; the TCRdb copy retains only in-frame clones and omits some. This sample has over 250,000 clones, with more than 75% found just once. Sequencing input: PBMCs or T cells enriched from blood (not recorded which). These receptors were obtained from a man in his sixties who had recovered from COVID-19. CDR3s include the opening cysteine and the closing phenylalanine or tryptophan. D genes are given only for firm matches.

j_call v_call cdr3_length d_call cdr3_aa cdr3_nt
TRBJ2-5 TRBV19 16 TRBD2 CASSIDRLATQETQYF TGTGCCAGTAGTATAGATCGACTAGCGACACAAGAGACCCAGTACTTC
TRBJ1-6 TRBV30 13 - CARSVRPGAPLHF TGTGCCCGGAGTGTTCGACCGGGTGCACCCCTCCACTTT
TRBJ1-3 TRBV30 12 - CAWRNPINTIYF TGTGCCTGGAGAAATCCCATTAACACCATATATTTT
TRBJ1-1 TRBV11-3 16 TRBD1 CASSLVRGLDNTEAFF TGTGCCAGCAGCTTAGTCAGGGGGCTGGACAACACTGAAGCTTTCTTT
TRBJ1-2 TRBV19 15 - CASSIAPGPDYGYTF TGTGCCAGTAGTATAGCCCCAGGGCCGGACTATGGCTACACCTTC
TRBJ1-5 TRBV5-5 14 - CASSLAWGGQPQHF TGTGCCAGCAGCTTGGCCTGGGGGGGTCAGCCCCAGCATTTT
TRBJ1-2 TRBV11-1 12 - CASSLQGKGYTF TGTGCCAGCAGCTTGCAGGGAAAAGGCTACACCTTC
TRBJ1-1 TRBV7-2 15 TRBD1 CASSLAGTGVISAFF TGTGCCAGCAGCTTAGCTGGGACAGGGGTAATTAGTGCTTTCTTT
TRBJ2-3 TRBV7-2 15 - CASSPRGDSTDTQYF TGTGCCAGCAGCCCCCGGGGAGACAGCACAGATACGCAGTATTTT
TRBJ1-6 TRBV27 17 - CASSRNDPGHNNSPLHF TGTGCCAGCAGTCGAAATGACCCGGGACACAATAATTCACCCCTCCACTTT
TRBJ1-1 TRBV6-5 14 TRBD1 CASSYTGGGTEAFF TGTGCCAGCAGTTATACAGGGGGGGGCACTGAAGCTTTCTTT
TRBJ1-3 TRBV7-8 15 TRBD1 CASGGAGGDGNTIYF TGTGCCAGCGGAGGGGCAGGGGGAGACGGAAACACCATATATTTT
TRBJ2-1 TRBV5-1 14 - CASSLPGELNEQFF TGCGCCAGCAGCTTGCCGGGGGAGCTCAATGAGCAGTTCTTC
TRBJ1-6 TRBV5-4 13 - CASSLIGDSPLHF TGTGCCAGCAGCTTGATAGGGGATTCACCCCTCCACTTT
TRBJ2-7 TRBV11-3 13 TRBD1 CASSPGQGGEQYF TGTGCCAGCAGCCCCGGACAGGGGGGAGAGCAGTACTTC
TRBJ1-1 TRBV7-9 13 TRBD1 CASSPTGGTEAFF TGTGCCAGCAGTCCAACAGGGGGCACTGAAGCTTTCTTT
TRBJ2-2 TRBV10-3 13 - CAISPVNTGELFF TGTGCCATCTCGCCGGTGAACACCGGGGAGCTGTTTTTT
TRBJ2-7 TRBV7-3 13 TRBD2 CASSRGESYEQYF TGTGCCAGCAGCCGGGGGGAGTCCTACGAGCAGTACTTC
TRBJ1-1 TRBV7-2 15 TRBD1 CASSLAAGQATEAFF TGTGCCAGCAGCTTAGCTGCGGGACAGGCTACTGAAGCTTTCTTT
TRBJ2-5 TRBV5-1 16 TRBD1 CASSLNPGQGKETQYF TGCGCCAGCAGCTTAAATCCGGGACAGGGGAAAGAGACCCAGTACTTC
TRBJ1-2 TRBV21-1 13 - CASSKGQLYGYTF TGTGCCAGCAGCAAAGGACAATTGTATGGCTACACCTTC
TRBJ1-1 TRBV29-1 12 TRBD1 CSVKRQGTEAFF TGCAGCGTTAAACGACAGGGGACTGAAGCTTTCTTT
TRBJ2-7 TRBV12-3/TRBV12-4 12 - CASRPAGHEQYF TGTGCCAGCAGACCTGCGGGGCACGAGCAGTACTTC